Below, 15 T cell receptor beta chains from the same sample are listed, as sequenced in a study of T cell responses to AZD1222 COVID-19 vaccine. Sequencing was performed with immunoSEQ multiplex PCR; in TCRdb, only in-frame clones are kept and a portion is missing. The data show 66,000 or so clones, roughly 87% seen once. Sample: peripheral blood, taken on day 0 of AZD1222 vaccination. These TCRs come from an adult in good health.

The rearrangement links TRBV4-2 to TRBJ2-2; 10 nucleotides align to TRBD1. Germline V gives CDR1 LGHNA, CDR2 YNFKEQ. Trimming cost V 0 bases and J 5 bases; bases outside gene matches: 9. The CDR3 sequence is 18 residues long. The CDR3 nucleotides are TGTGCCAGCAGCCAAGATAGGGGACAGGGGATTCCGACCGGGGAGCTGTTTTTT. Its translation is CASSQDRGQGIPTGELFF.

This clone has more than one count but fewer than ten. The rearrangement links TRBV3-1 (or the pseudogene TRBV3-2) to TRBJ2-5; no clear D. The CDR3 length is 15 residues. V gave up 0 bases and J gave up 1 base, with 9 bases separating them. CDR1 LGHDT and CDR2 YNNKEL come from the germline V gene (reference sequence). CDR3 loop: CASSQDVFSQETQYF. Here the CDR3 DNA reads TGTGCCAGCAGCCAAGACGTATTCAGCCAAGAGACCCAGTACTTC.

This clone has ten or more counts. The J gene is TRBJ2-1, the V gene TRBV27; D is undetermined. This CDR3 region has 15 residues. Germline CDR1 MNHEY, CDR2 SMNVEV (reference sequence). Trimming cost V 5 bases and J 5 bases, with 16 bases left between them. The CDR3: CASSQTPRTNNEQFF. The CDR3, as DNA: TGTGCCAGCAGTCAGACCCCACGGACGAACAATGAGCAGTTCTTC.

The CDR3, as DNA: TGTGCCAGCAGTAGGACTAGCGATGAGCAGTTCTTC. Its protein is CASSRTSDEQFF. The chain employs TRBV3-1 (or the pseudogene TRBV3-2) and TRBJ2-1, with TRBD2 matching 9 bases. The ends lost 6 bases at V and 8 bases at J; junction bases unmatched: 2. Germline loops: CDR1 LGHDT, CDR2 YNNKEL (reference sequence). The CDR3 covers 12 residues.

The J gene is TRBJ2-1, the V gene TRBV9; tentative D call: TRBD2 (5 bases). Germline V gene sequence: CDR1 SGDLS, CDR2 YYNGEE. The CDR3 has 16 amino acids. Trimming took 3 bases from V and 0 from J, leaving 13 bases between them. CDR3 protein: CASSARTPPSYNEQFF. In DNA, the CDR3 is TGTGCCAGCAGCGCCCGGACTCCCCCCTCCTACAATGAGCAGTTCTTC. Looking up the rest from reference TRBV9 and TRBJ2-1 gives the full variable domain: DSGVTQTPKHLITATGQRVTLRCSPRSGDLSVYWYQQSLDQGLQFLIQYYNGEERAKGNILERFSAQQFPDLHSELNLSSLELGDSALYFCASSARTPPSYNEQFFGPGTRLTVL.

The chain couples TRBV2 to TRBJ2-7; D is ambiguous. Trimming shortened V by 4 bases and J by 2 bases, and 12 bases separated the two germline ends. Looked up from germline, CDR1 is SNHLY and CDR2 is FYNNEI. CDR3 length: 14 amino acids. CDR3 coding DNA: TGTGCCAGCAGTGGGTTCCCCACGACCTACGAGCAGTACTTC. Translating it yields CASSGFPTTYEQYF.

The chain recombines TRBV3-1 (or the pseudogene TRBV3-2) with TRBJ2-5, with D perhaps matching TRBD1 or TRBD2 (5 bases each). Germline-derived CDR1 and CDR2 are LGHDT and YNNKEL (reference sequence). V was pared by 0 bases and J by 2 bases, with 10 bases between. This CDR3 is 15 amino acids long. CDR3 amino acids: CASSQDMGPQETQYF. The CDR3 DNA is TGTGCCAGCAGCCAAGATATGGGACCGCAAGAGACCCAGTACTTC.

The CDR3 spells CASTNGLTRLLGSPDTQYF. CDR3 DNA: TGTGCCAGCACCAACGGGCTCACTAGATTACTAGGGTCTCCGGATACGCAGTATTTT. V usage is TRBV2 and J usage is TRBJ2-3; weak D call: TRBD2 (5 bases). Per the germline V gene, CDR1 is SNHLY and CDR2 is FYNNEI. V lost 7 bases to trimming and J lost 6 bases, with 32 bases between them. This CDR3 contains 19 residues.

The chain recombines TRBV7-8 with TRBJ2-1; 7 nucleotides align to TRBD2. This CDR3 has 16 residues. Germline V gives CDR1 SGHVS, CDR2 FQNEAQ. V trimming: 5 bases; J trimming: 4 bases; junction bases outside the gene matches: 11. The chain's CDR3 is CASSPGLLRSYNEQFF. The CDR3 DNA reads TGTGCCAGCAGCCCGGGACTACTCCGGTCTTACAATGAGCAGTTCTTC.

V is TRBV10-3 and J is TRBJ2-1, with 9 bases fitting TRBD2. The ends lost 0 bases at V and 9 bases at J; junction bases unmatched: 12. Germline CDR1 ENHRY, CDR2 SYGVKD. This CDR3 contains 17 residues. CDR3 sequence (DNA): TGTGCCATCAGTGAGTCCGACCCGCGGGAGGGCCTATTTGAGCAGTTCTTC. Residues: CAISESDPREGLFEQFF.

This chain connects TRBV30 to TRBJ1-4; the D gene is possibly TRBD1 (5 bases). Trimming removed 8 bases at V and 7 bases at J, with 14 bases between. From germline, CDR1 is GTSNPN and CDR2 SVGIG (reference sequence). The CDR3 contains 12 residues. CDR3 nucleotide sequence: TGTGCCGGGACCCAACTGCGTGAAAAACTGTTTTTT. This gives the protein CAGTQLREKLFF.

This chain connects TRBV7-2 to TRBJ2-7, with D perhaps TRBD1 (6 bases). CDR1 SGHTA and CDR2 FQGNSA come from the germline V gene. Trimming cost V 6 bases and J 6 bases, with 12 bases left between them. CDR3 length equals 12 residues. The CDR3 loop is CASSRDIGEQYF. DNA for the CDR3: TGTGCCAGCAGTCGGGACATAGGCGAGCAGTACTTC. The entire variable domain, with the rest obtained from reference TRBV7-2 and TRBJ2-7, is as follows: GAGVSQSPSNKVTEKGKDVELRCDPISGHTALYWYRQSLGQGLEFLIYFQGNSAPDKSGLPSDRFSAERTGGSVSTLTIQRTQQEDSAVYLCASSRDIGEQYFGPGTRLTVT.

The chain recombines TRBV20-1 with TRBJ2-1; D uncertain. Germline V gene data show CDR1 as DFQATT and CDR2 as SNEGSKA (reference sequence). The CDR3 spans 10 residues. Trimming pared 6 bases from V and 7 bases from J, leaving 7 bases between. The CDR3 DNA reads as TGCAGTGCGTACCTAAATGAGCAGTTCTTC. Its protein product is CSAYLNEQFF.

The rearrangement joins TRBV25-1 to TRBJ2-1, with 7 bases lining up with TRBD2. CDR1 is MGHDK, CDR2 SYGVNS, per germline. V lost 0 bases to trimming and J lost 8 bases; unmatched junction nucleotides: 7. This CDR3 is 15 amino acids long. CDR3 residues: CASSEYGGRNHEQFF. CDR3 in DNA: TGTGCCAGCAGTGAATACGGGGGGAGAAACCATGAGCAGTTCTTC.

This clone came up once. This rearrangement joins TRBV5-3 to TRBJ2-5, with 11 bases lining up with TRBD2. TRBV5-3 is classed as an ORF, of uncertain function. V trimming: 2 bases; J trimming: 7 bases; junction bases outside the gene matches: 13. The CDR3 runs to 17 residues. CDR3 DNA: TGTGCCAGAAGCTTACCTCGTAGCGGGAGGGCTCTAAGGACCCAGTACTTC. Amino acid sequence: CARSLPRSGRALRTQYF.